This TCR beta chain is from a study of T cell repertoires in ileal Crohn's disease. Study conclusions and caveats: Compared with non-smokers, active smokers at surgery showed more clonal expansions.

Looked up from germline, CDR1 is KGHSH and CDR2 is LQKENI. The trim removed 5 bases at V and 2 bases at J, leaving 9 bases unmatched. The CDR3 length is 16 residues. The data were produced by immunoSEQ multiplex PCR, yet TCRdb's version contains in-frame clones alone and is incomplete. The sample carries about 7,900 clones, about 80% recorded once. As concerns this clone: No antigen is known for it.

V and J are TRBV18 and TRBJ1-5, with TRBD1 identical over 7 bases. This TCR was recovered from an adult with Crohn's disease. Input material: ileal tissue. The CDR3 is CASSNTGATGNQPQHF. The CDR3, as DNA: TGTGCCAGCTCAAACACAGGGGCGACAGGCAATCAGCCCCAGCATTTT.